This entry features one T cell receptor (beta chain) sequence. Authors' processing steps: Reference gene primer amplification gave nucleated cell count estimates. Data came from immunoSEQ multiplex PCR; TCRdb stores just in-frame clones and leaves some out. D and trimming were read from the DNA, whereas the V and J calls and clone size are those reported in that table. The table shows more than 110,000 clones, with about 77% occurring only once. The entry originates in a study of blood T cell repertoires in COVID-19. As for the study in general: Material from acute and convalescent COVID-19 was sourced from the United States, Italy and Spain. T cells, B-cell-depleted T cells, or PBMCs provided the cDNA or gDNA that served as material.

This CDR3 has 13 residues. Germline assignment: CDR1 MNHEY and CDR2 SVGAGI. Trimming removed 7 bases at V and 3 bases at J, with 13 bases between. The sample was peripheral blood. V and J are TRBV6-5 and TRBJ2-7; TRBD1 might be the D (6 bases). This clonotype was obtained from a woman between 50 and 59 years old with active or convalescent COVID-19. The chain's CDR3 is CASKESGVYEQYF. The CDR3 DNA reads as TGTGCCAGCAAGGAGTCAGGGGTCTACGAGCAGTACTTC.